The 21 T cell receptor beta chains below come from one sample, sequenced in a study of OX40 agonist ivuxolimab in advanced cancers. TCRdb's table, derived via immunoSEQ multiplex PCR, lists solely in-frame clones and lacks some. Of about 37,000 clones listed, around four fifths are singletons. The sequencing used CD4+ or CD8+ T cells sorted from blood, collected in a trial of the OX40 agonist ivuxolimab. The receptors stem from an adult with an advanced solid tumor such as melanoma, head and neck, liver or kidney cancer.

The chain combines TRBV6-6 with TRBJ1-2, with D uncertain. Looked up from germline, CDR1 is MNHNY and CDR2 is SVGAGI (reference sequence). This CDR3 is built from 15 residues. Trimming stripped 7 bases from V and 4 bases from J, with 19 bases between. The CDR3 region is CASTYSERRGYGYTF. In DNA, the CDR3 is TGTGCCAGCACCTATTCCGAACGTCGGGGCTATGGCTACACCTTC.

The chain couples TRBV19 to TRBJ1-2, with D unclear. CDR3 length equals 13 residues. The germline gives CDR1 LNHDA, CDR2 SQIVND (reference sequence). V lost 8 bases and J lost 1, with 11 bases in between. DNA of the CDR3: TGTGCCAGTGCAAGGGAGTATAACTATGGCTACACCTTC. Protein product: CASAREYNYGYTF. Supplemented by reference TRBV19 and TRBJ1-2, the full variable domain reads DGGITQSPKYLFRKEGQNVTLSCEQNLNHDAMYWYRQDPGQGLRLIYYSQIVNDFQKGDIAEGYSVSREKKESFPLTVTSAQKNPTAFYLCASAREYNYGYTFGSGTRLTVV.

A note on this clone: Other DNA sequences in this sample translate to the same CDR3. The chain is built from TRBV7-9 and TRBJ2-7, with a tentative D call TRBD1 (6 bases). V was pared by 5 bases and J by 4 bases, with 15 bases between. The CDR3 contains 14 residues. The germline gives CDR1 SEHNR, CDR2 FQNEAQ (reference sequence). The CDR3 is CASSPRTDSYEQYF. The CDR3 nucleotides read TGTGCCAGCAGCCCACGGACAGATTCTTACGAGCAGTACTTC.

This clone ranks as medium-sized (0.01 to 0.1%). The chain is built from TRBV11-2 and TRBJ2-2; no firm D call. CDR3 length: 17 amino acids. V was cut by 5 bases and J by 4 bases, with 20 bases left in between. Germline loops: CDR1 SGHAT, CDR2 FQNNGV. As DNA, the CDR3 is TGTGCCAGCAGCCCGGACGGGCCTACTGGAGCCACCGGGGAGCTGTTTTTT. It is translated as CASSPDGPTGATGELFF.

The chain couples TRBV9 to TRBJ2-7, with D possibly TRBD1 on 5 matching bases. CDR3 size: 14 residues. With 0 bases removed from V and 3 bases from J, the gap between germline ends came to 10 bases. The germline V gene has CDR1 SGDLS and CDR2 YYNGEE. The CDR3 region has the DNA TGTGCCAGCAGCGTAGGAGGTGACAGCTACGAGCAGTACTTC. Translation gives CASSVGGDSYEQYF.

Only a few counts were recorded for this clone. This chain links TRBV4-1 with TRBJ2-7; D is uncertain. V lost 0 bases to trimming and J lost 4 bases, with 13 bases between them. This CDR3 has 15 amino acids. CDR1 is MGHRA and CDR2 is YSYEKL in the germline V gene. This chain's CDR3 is CASSQDPRSDYEQYF. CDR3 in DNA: TGCGCCAGCAGCCAAGATCCCCGCTCGGATTACGAGCAGTACTTC.

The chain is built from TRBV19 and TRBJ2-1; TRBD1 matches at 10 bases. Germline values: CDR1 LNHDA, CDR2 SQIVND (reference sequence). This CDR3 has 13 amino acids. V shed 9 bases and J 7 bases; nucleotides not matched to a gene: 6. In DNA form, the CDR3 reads TGTGCCAGCCAAGACAGGGGGCGAAATGAGCAGTTCTTC. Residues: CASQDRGRNEQFF.

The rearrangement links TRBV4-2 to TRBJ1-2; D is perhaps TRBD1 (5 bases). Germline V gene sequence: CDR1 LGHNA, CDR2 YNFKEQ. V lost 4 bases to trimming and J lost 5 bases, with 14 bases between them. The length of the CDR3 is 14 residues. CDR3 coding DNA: TGTGCCAGCAGCCTCCCGGGCAGGGTGTATGGCTACACCTTC. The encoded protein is CASSLPGRVYGYTF.

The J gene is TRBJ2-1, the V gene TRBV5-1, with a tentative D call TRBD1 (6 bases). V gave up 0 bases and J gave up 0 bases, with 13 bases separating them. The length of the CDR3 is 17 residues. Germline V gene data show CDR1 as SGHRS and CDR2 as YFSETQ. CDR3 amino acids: CASSLAVDRSSYNEQFF. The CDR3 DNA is TGCGCCAGCAGCTTGGCGGTGGACAGATCCTCCTACAATGAGCAGTTCTTC.

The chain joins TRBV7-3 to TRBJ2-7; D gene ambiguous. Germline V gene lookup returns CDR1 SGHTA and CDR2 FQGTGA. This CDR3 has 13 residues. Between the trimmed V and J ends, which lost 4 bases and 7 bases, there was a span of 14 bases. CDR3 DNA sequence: TGTGCCAGCAGCTACTATCAGGCTCTGGAGCAGTACTTC. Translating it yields CASSYYQALEQYF.

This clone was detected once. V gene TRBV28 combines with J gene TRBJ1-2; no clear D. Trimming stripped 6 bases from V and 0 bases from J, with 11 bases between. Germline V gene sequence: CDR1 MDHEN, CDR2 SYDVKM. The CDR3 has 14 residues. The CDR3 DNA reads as TGTGCCAGCAGGCCAGCCCCCACTAACTATGGCTACACCTTC. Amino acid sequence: CASRPAPTNYGYTF.

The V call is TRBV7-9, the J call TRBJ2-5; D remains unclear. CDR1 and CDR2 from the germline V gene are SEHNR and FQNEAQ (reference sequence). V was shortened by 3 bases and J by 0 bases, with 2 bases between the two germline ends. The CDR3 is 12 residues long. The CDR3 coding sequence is TGTGCCAGCAGCTTGTACCAAGAGACCCAGTACTTC. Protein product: CASSLYQETQYF.

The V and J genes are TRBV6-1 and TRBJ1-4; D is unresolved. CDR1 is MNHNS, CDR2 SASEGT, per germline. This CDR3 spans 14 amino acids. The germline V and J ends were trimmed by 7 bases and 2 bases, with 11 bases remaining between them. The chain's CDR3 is CASNARATNEKLFF. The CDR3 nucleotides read TGTGCCAGCAACGCAAGGGCCACTAATGAAAAACTGTTTTTT.

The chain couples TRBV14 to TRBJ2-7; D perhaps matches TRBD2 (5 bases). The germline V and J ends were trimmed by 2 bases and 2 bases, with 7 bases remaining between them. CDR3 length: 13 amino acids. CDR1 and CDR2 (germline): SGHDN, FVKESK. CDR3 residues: CASSQPGAYEQYF. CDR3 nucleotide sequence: TGTGCCAGCAGCCAACCCGGGGCCTACGAGCAGTACTTC.

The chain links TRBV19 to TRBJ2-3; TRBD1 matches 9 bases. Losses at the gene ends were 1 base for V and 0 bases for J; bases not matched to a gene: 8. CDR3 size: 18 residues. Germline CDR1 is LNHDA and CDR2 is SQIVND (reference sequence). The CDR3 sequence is CASSIGGTGSFSTDTQYF. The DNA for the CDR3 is TGTGCCAGTAGTATAGGGGGGACAGGGTCATTTAGCACAGATACGCAGTATTTT.

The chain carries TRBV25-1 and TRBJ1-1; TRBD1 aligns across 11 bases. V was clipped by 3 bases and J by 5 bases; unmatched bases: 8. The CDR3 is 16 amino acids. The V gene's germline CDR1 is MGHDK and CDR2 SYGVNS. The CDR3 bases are TGTGCCAGCAGTGATTCTGGACAGGGGGCTAGGACTGAAGCTTTCTTT. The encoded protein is CASSDSGQGARTEAFF.

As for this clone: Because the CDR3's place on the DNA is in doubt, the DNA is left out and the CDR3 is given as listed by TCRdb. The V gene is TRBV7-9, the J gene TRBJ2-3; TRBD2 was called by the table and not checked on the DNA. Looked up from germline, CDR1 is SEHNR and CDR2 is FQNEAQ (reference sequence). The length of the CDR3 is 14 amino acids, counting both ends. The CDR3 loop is CASSSPWASGIKYF.

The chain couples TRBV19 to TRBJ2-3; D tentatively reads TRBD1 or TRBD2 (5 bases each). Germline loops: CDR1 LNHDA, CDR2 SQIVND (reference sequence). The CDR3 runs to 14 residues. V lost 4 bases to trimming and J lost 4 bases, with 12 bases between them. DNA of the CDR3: TGTGCCAGTAGTACATGGGACCACCCAGATACGCAGTATTTT. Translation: CASSTWDHPDTQYF.

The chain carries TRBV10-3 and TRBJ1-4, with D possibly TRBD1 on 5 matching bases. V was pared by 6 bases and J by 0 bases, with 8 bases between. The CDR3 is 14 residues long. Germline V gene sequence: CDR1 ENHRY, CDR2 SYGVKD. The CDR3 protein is CAIRQDATNEKLFF. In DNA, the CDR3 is TGTGCCATCAGACAGGACGCAACTAATGAAAAACTGTTTTTT.

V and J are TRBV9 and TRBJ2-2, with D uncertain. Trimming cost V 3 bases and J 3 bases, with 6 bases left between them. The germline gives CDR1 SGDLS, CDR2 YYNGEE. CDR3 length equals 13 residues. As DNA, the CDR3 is TGTGCCAGCAGCGGAAAGTACACCGGGGAGCTGTTTTTT. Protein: CASSGKYTGELFF.

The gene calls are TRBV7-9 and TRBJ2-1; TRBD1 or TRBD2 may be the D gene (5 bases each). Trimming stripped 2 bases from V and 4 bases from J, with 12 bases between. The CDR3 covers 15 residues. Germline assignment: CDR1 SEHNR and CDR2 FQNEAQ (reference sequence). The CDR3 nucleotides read TGTGCCAGCAGCTTATTGGCTGGGGGATACAATGAGCAGTTCTTC. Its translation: CASSLLAGGYNEQFF.